Below, 10 T cell receptor beta chains from the same sample are listed, as sequenced in a study of low-dose radiotherapy and immunotherapy resistance in tumors. Time point reported: after trial treatment. As for treatment: LDRT plus nivolumab, ipilimumab, low-dose cyclophosphamide and aspirin (RACIN trial). Primers targeting TRAV and TRBV primed first-strand cDNA, covering alpha and beta chains. TCR amplification involved 20 to 25 PCR cycles with a constant-region primer and V-primer adapter. MiXCR, applied by TCRdb to the reads, yields one record per CDR3 protein. The repertoire has roughly 95,000 distinct CDR3 sequences, approximately 22% of them found once; the top ten carry around 13%. The sequenced sample was PBMCs, obtained after low-dose radiotherapy plus immunotherapy. All receptors come from a female donor with ovarian cancer.

This clonotype was recorded at least ten times. The V gene is TRBV18, the J gene TRBJ2-6, with D possibly TRBD1 on 5 matching bases. CDR1 and CDR2 (germline): KGHSH, LQKENI. Between the trimmed V and J ends, which lost 0 bases and 2 bases, there was a span of 8 bases. The CDR3 is made up of 16 amino acids. The CDR3 is CASSPPQGTGANVLTF. CDR3 in DNA: TGTGCCAGCTCACCACCGCAGGGTACTGGGGCCAACGTCCTGACTTTC.

This clonotype occurred a few times. The CDR3 DNA reads TGTGCCAGCAGTTCGGGGGGGTCCAACTATGGCTACACCTTC. Translated, it gives CASSSGGSNYGYTF. This chain links TRBV6-2 or TRBV6-3 with TRBJ1-2; a possible D gene is TRBD1 (5 bases). The V gene lost 4 bases and the J gene lost 2 bases, with 11 bases spanning the gap. The CDR3 runs 14 residues. CDR1 and CDR2 from the germline V gene are MNHEY and SVGEGT.

This clonotype was picked up many times. This chain connects TRBV28 to TRBJ1-1; D possibly corresponds to TRBD1 (6 bases). CDR1 is MDHEN, CDR2 SYDVKM, per germline. This CDR3 is 14 amino acids long. V was clipped by 7 bases and J by 2 bases, with 14 bases between them. The DNA of the CDR3 is TGTGCCAGCACATGGGGGGACATCAACACTGAAGCTTTCTTT. This sequence encodes CASTWGDINTEAFF. The variable domain in full, completed from reference TRBV28 and TRBJ1-1, reads DVKVTQSSRYLVKRTGEKVFLECVQDMDHENMFWYRQDPGLGLRLIYFSYDVKMKEKGDIPEGYSVSREKKERFSLILESASTNQTSMYLCASTWGDINTEAFFGQGTRLTVV.

The chain uses TRBV5-1 and TRBJ1-2, with 7 positions matching TRBD1. The junction had 11 bases not matched to a gene; V was cut back by 4 bases and J by 8 bases. This CDR3 region has 14 residues. The germline V gene encodes CDR1 SGHRS and CDR2 YFSETQ. CDR3 region: CASSVTQGDFGYTF. Written as DNA, the CDR3 is TGCGCCAGCAGCGTAACGCAGGGGGACTTCGGCTACACCTTC.

This clonotype was seen ten or more times. This CDR3 is CATRTSGDWAGELFF. The CDR3 nucleotides are TGCGCCACCCGAACTAGCGGGGACTGGGCCGGGGAGCTGTTTTTT. The V call is TRBV5-1, the J call TRBJ2-2; 10 bases fit TRBD2. V trimming: 9 bases; J trimming: 6 bases; junction bases outside the gene matches: 11. This CDR3 has 15 amino acids. CDR1 and CDR2 (germline): SGHRS, YFSETQ.

This clonotype was detected many times. The J gene is TRBJ2-1, the V gene TRBV5-1; unclear D gene. CDR3 length: 16 residues. With 0 bases removed from V and 3 bases from J, the gap between germline ends came to 13 bases. Per the germline V gene, CDR1 is SGHRS and CDR2 is YFSETQ. The chain's CDR3 is CASSLVSPGLYNEQFF. In nucleotides, the CDR3 is TGCGCCAGCAGCTTGGTGTCCCCGGGTCTCTACAATGAGCAGTTCTTC. The variable domain in full, with the rest retrieved from reference TRBV5-1 and TRBJ2-1, is KAGVTQTPRYLIKTRGQQVTLSCSPISGHRSVSWYQQTPGQGLQFLFEYFSETQRNKGNFPGRFSGRQFSNSRSEMNVSTLELGDSALYLCASSLVSPGLYNEQFFGPGTRLTVL.

The table lists this clonotype with many counts. The rearrangement links TRBV28 to TRBJ1-5, with D tentatively TRBD1 (6 bases). Germline CDR1 reads MDHEN; CDR2 reads SYDVKM. Trimming removed 6 bases from V and 7 bases from J, with 13 bases in between. CDR3 size: 13 residues. The CDR3 spells CASRGGAGQPQHF. CDR3 DNA: TGTGCCAGCAGAGGGGGGGCTGGGCAGCCCCAGCATTTT.

In DNA form, the CDR3 reads TGCAGCGCTGGGGACCCCTACGAGCAGTACTTC. Protein: CSAGDPYEQYF. J is TRBJ2-7 and V is TRBV29-1, with D perhaps assigned TRBD1 or TRBD2 (5 bases each). CDR1 and CDR2 (germline): SQVTM, ANQGSEA. This CDR3 region has 11 residues. Trimming left V 7 bases short and J 2 bases short, with 9 bases between.

In its sample, this clonotype was seen many times. The chain recombines TRBV6-2 or TRBV6-3 with TRBJ2-1, with 9 bases that match TRBD2. The CDR3 loop spans 18 amino acids. V was clipped by 6 bases and J by 3 bases; unmatched bases: 15. In germline, CDR1 is MNHEY, CDR2 SVGEGT. As DNA, the CDR3 is TGTGCCAGCAGCCCGTGGGCCAGCGGGAGGTTTATCTACAATGAGCAGTTCTTC. Its protein is CASSPWASGRFIYNEQFF.

This clonotype was detected ten times or more. V usage is TRBV20-1 and J usage is TRBJ1-6; tentative D call: TRBD1 (5 bases). V lost 2 bases to trimming and J lost 8 bases, with 10 bases between them. Per germline, CDR1 DFQATT and CDR2 SNEGSKA (reference sequence). There are 13 residues in the CDR3. The CDR3 nucleotides read TGCAGTGCTAGATCGGGGGGGTATTCACCCCTCCACTTT. Translated, it gives CSARSGGYSPLHF.